The 23 T cell receptor beta chains given below trace back to one sample, sequenced in a study of cytomegalovirus exposure and HLA in healthy donors. It was with 60 Vbeta and 13 Jbeta primers that the PCR ran. Method: immunoSEQ multiplex PCR; TCRdb's copy keeps in-frame clones and lacks some. The table has 150,000 or so clones, 75% to 90% seen once. The sequenced material came from PBMCs. The receptors come from a male donor in good health and CMV-seropositive.

V and J are TRBV7-2 and TRBJ2-5, with D possibly TRBD2 on 5 matching bases. The CDR3 consists of 16 residues. From germline, CDR1 is SGHTA and CDR2 FQGNSA. Deletions cut 1 base from V and 2 bases from J, with 14 bases between. The CDR3 bases are TGTGCCAGCAGCTTAGTCGCTGCTAGCAGACAAGAGACCCAGTACTTC. This translates into CASSLVAASRQETQYF.

This chain connects TRBV6-1 to TRBJ2-4; no firm D call. CDR1 and CDR2 from the germline V gene are MNHNS and SASEGT. Trimming cost V 8 bases and J 0 bases, with 11 bases left between them. The CDR3 length is 14 residues. Written as DNA, the CDR3 is TGTGCCAGCGTAAGCCTTCTAGCCAAAAACATTCAGTACTTC. Amino acid sequence: CASVSLLAKNIQYF.

V is TRBV9 and J is TRBJ1-1; TRBD1 might be the D (5 bases). This CDR3 is built from 15 residues. The V end lost 4 bases, the J end lost 4 bases, and 17 bases lay between the germline ends. The germline V gene has CDR1 SGDLS and CDR2 YYNGEE. CDR3 DNA: TGTGCCAGCAGCCCCGGTAACGTCGGGGGCACTGAAGCTTTCTTT. Translating it yields CASSPGNVGGTEAFF. Variable domain in full (rest from reference TRBV9 and TRBJ1-1): DSGVTQTPKHLITATGQRVTLRCSPRSGDLSVYWYQQSLDQGLQFLIQYYNGEERAKGNILERFSAQQFPDLHSELNLSSLELGDSALYFCASSPGNVGGTEAFFGQGTRLTVV.

The V call is TRBV9, the J call TRBJ2-3; weak D call: TRBD2 (6 bases). The V end lost 4 bases, the J end lost 0 bases, and 12 bases lay between the germline ends. The CDR3 consists of 15 residues. Germline V gene sequence: CDR1 SGDLS, CDR2 YYNGEE. The CDR3 here is CASSHGGISTDTQYF. CDR3 coding DNA: TGTGCCAGCAGCCATGGGGGGATTAGCACAGATACGCAGTATTTT.

The chain couples TRBV12-5 to TRBJ1-2; 8 nucleotides agree with TRBD1. The junction had 6 bases not matched to a gene; V was cut back by 4 bases and J by 2 bases. Germline CDR1 reads LGHNT; CDR2 reads FRNRAP. This CDR3 is 15 amino acids long. The CDR3 loop is CASGSPRGPNYGYTF. The CDR3 nucleotides are TGTGCTAGTGGTTCCCCCAGGGGGCCAAACTATGGCTACACCTTC.

The CDR3 DNA sequence: TGTGCCAGCAGCTTAGGTCTAGCGGGAGTAGATGAGACCCAGTACTTC. Amino acids: CASSLGLAGVDETQYF. This chain connects TRBV11-3 to TRBJ2-5; 10 positions match TRBD2. The CDR3 totals 16 residues. Germline lookup yields CDR1 SGHNT and CDR2 YENEEA. V was pared by 1 base and J by 5 bases, with 7 bases of the junction left unmatched.

This rearrangement joins TRBV5-4 to TRBJ2-2, with 14 bases fitting TRBD2. Germline trimming cut 4 bases from V and 4 bases from J; bases unmatched to any gene: 12. In germline, CDR1 is SGHNT, CDR2 YYREEE (reference sequence). The CDR3 length is 19 residues. The DNA of the CDR3 is TGTGCCAGCAGCCGCGGGGGGACTAGCGGGAGAATTGGCACCGGGGAGCTGTTTTTT. This gives the protein CASSRGGTSGRIGTGELFF.

The chain carries TRBV4-1 and TRBJ2-3; D remains ambiguous. The CDR3 is 14 amino acids. Germline CDR1 and CDR2: MGHRA and YSYEKL. V lost 2 bases and J 2 bases, leaving 8 bases between the germline ends. CDR3 bases: TGCGCCAGCAGCCAAAACACCCCCACAGATACGCAGTATTTT. It translates to CASSQNTPTDTQYF.

The V and J genes are TRBV27 and TRBJ2-2; D perhaps matches TRBD1 (6 bases). The CDR3 is made up of 13 amino acids. Germline loops: CDR1 MNHEY, CDR2 SMNVEV (reference sequence). Trimming shortened V by 5 bases and J by 6 bases, and 10 bases separated the two germline ends. The CDR3 bases are TGTGCCAGCAGTGATACAGGGCCCGGGGAGCTGTTTTTT. The encoded protein is CASSDTGPGELFF.

In this sample, this clone turned up once. The CDR3 protein is CASSRTAGGRVYEQYF. For the CDR3, the DNA is TGCGCCAGCAGCCGCACGGCGGGCGGGAGGGTCTACGAGCAGTACTTC. V gene TRBV5-1 combines with J gene TRBJ2-7; 9 bases are a match to TRBD2. Losses at the gene ends were 4 bases for V and 3 bases for J; bases not matched to a gene: 11. The CDR3 length is 16 residues. CDR1 SGHRS and CDR2 YFSETQ come from the germline V gene.

This sequence joins TRBV2 and TRBJ2-3; 9 bases are shared with TRBD2. Germline CDR1 SNHLY, CDR2 FYNNEI. The CDR3 sequence is 15 residues long. Trimming took 6 bases from V and 2 from J; bases not matched to a gene: 6. The CDR3 DNA follows: TGTGCCAGCAGCAGGGGCGGGAGGGCCACAGATACGCAGTATTTT. This gives the protein CASSRGGRATDTQYF.

This rearrangement joins TRBV19 to TRBJ1-2; 8 nucleotides match TRBD1. The CDR3 totals 13 residues. J gave up 8 bases and V 5 bases, and 7 bases lay outside the gene matches. Germline V gives CDR1 LNHDA, CDR2 SQIVND (reference sequence). The CDR3 nucleotides read TGTGCCAGTAGTCTCGACAGGGGTTCGGGCTACACCTTC. Translation gives CASSLDRGSGYTF. Using reference TRBV19 and TRBJ1-2 for the parts outside the CDR3, the full variable domain is DGGITQSPKYLFRKEGQNVTLSCEQNLNHDAMYWYRQDPGQGLRLIYYSQIVNDFQKGDIAEGYSVSREKKESFPLTVTSAQKNPTAFYLCASSLDRGSGYTFGSGTRLTVV.

In this sample, this clone turned up a few times. The J gene is TRBJ1-1, the V gene TRBV10-3; 7 nucleotides match TRBD1. CDR3 length: 13 residues. Losses at the gene ends were 4 bases for V and 1 base for J; bases not matched to a gene: 0. Germline V gives CDR1 ENHRY, CDR2 SYGVKD. CDR3 in amino acids: CAISGTGNTEAFF. In nucleotides, the CDR3 is TGTGCCATCAGTGGGACAGGGAACACTGAAGCTTTCTTT.

This clone appeared a few times. This chain joins TRBV7-6 and TRBJ2-3, with D unclear. The length of the CDR3 is 15 residues. Germline V CDR1 and CDR2: SGHVS, FNYEAQ. Trimming cost V 2 bases and J 0 bases, with 9 bases left between them. The CDR3 here is CASSLNSPSTDTQYF. In DNA form, the CDR3 reads TGTGCCAGCAGCTTAAACTCCCCTAGCACAGATACGCAGTATTTT.

The V call is TRBV5-1, the J call TRBJ1-4, with D uncertain. Trimming took 4 bases from V and 7 from J, leaving 14 bases between them. The CDR3 is 14 amino acids. Germline CDR1 and CDR2: SGHRS and YFSETQ. CDR3 nucleotide sequence: TGCGCCAGCAGCCTTGGGAGGGAGATTGAAAAACTGTTTTTT. As protein: CASSLGREIEKLFF.

This chain links TRBV29-1 with TRBJ2-5; D unresolved. TRBJ2-7 matches the DNA end more closely, so the J call is doubtful. Germline CDR1 and CDR2: SQVTM and ANQGSEA. CDR3 length: 11 residues. The chain's CDR3 is CSVGVLSEQYF. CDR3 bases: TGCAGCGTTGGGGTCCTAAGCGAGCAGTACTTC.

This clone was detected a few times. The chain is built from TRBV7-6 and TRBJ2-7, with 12 bases fitting TRBD2. The length of the CDR3 is 14 residues. CDR1 and CDR2 (germline): SGHVS, FNYEAQ. The J segment lost 5 bases and the V segment lost 5 bases, leaving 4 bases of the junction unmatched. DNA of the CDR3: TGTGCCAGCAGCCCAACTAGCGGGAGGCACGAGCAGTACTTC. Its protein is CASSPTSGRHEQYF.

A few counts support this clone. This chain uses TRBV7-8 with TRBJ2-7, with 11 bases fitting TRBD1. V was pared by 1 base and J by 4 bases, with 9 bases of the junction left unmatched. The CDR3 loop spans 17 amino acids. Germline assignment: CDR1 SGHVS and CDR2 FQNEAQ. Here the CDR3 DNA reads TGTGCCAGCAGCTTAGTCCCGGGGACAGGGGGAAGATACGAGCAGTACTTC. It specifies CASSLVPGTGGRYEQYF.

This chain links TRBV29-1 with TRBJ2-1; D uncertain. Per germline, CDR1 SQVTM and CDR2 ANQGSEA. Trimming left V 4 bases short and J 1 base short, with 11 bases between. The CDR3 is made up of 14 amino acids. The CDR3 region is CSVGDDSSYNEQFF. CDR3 nucleotides: TGCAGCGTTGGAGACGACTCTTCCTACAATGAGCAGTTCTTC.

This rearrangement joins TRBV5-1 to TRBJ2-1; D is possibly TRBD2 (6 bases). The V gene's germline CDR1 is SGHRS and CDR2 YFSETQ. Between the trimmed V and J ends, which lost 0 bases and 1 base, there was a span of 11 bases. The CDR3 contains 16 residues. In DNA, the CDR3 is TGCGCCAGCAGCTTGGATTTCGGGAGTTCCTACAATGAGCAGTTCTTC. Its protein is CASSLDFGSSYNEQFF.

The chain joins TRBV29-1 to TRBJ1-1; D possibly corresponds to TRBD1 (5 bases). Germline V CDR1 and CDR2: SQVTM, ANQGSEA. This CDR3 region has 15 residues. Trimming stripped 6 bases from V and 0 bases from J, with 17 bases between. The CDR3: CSVARGGGVNTEAFF. The CDR3 DNA reads as TGCAGCGTCGCCCGAGGCGGGGGGGTGAACACTGAAGCTTTCTTT.

This clone was seen a handful of times. This chain connects TRBV6-1 to TRBJ2-5; D unclear. V dropped 0 bases and J dropped 5 bases, with 13 bases sitting between them. The germline gives CDR1 MNHNS, CDR2 SASEGT. This CDR3 contains 15 residues. The DNA of the CDR3 is TGTGCCAGCAGTGAAGCGCCCGCAGGTGCGGAGACCCAGTACTTC. It translates to CASSEAPAGAETQYF.

A single count supports this clone. V usage is TRBV27 and J usage is TRBJ2-7; the match to TRBD1 covers 7 bases. This CDR3 region has 17 residues. Germline V gene lookup returns CDR1 MNHEY and CDR2 SMNVEV (reference sequence). V lost 2 bases to trimming and J lost 3 bases; unmatched junction nucleotides: 13. CDR3 nucleotide sequence: TGTGCCAGCAGTTTACTGATCCACCCCGGACAGGTCTACGAGCAGTACTTC. It encodes CASSLLIHPGQVYEQYF.